The 15 T cell receptor beta chains below all came from one sample that was sequenced in a study of shared clonotypes between healthy human individuals. The table came from immunoSEQ multiplex PCR; TCRdb's copy has only in-frame clones and leaves some out. Found here are approximately 100,000 clones, around 71% of them singletons; the top ten hold about 24%. The sample was memory CD8+ T cells sorted from blood. Subset here: CD45RO+ cells pooled with CCR7-negative TemRA cells. All receptors derive from a woman in her 30s in good health.

The genes are TRBV29-1 and TRBJ2-7; D perhaps matches TRBD2 (5 bases). V was cut by 5 bases and J by 5 bases, with 19 bases left in between. Germline V gene sequence: CDR1 SQVTM, CDR2 ANQGSEA. The length of the CDR3 is 14 residues. CDR3: CSVIVRELLNEQYF. CDR3 nucleotides: TGCAGCGTTATTGTCCGGGAACTGTTGAACGAGCAGTACTTC.

This chain connects TRBV6-5 to TRBJ2-7; D not resolved. The germline V and J ends were trimmed by 5 bases and 0 bases, with 8 bases remaining between them. Per the germline V gene, CDR1 is MNHEY and CDR2 is SVGAGI. This CDR3 contains 13 residues. The CDR3, as DNA: TGTGCCAGCAGTCCACCGGGCTCCTACGAGCAGTACTTC. This encodes CASSPPGSYEQYF.

This clone was detected only once. The chain has TRBV28 and TRBJ2-3; the match to TRBD2 covers 7 bases. This CDR3 has 14 residues. The J segment lost 1 base and the V segment lost 5 bases, leaving 3 bases of the junction unmatched. Germline assignment: CDR1 MDHEN and CDR2 SYDVKM. The CDR3 spells CASSRAGRTDTQYF. In nucleotides, the CDR3 is TGTGCCAGCAGTAGAGCGGGGCGCACAGATACGCAGTATTTT.

J is TRBJ2-5 and V is TRBV5-1; perhaps TRBD1 as D (6 bases). The V end lost 0 bases, the J end lost 5 bases, and 14 bases lay between the germline ends. The CDR3 loop spans 15 amino acids. CDR1 SGHRS and CDR2 YFSETQ come from the germline V gene. Here the CDR3 DNA reads TGCGCCAGCAGCTTGGTAACAGGGAGAGAGGAGACCCAGTACTTC. Its protein product is CASSLVTGREETQYF.

The V and J genes are TRBV28 and TRBJ1-2, with a possible D match to TRBD1 (5 bases). Trimming removed 5 bases from V and 6 bases from J, with 10 bases in between. CDR3 size: 12 residues. CDR1 and CDR2 (germline): MDHEN, SYDVKM. CDR3 bases: TGTGCCAGCAGTGGACCAGGGAATGGCTACACCTTC. This translates into CASSGPGNGYTF.

This clone has ten or more counts. Other DNA sequences within the sample encode an identical CDR3. V gene TRBV6-1 combines with J gene TRBJ2-3; 13 nucleotides agree with TRBD2. V gave up 6 bases and J gave up 4 bases; unmatched junction bases: 4. The CDR3 length is 15 residues. Looked up from germline, CDR1 is MNHNS and CDR2 is SASEGT. The CDR3 is CASSALAGGPDTQYF. Written as DNA, the CDR3 is TGTGCCAGCAGCGCACTAGCGGGAGGGCCAGATACGCAGTATTTT.

The J gene is TRBJ1-4, the V gene TRBV5-1, with a tentative D call TRBD1 (5 bases). V was pared by 2 bases and J by 4 bases, with 9 bases between. This CDR3 comprises 14 residues. CDR1 is SGHRS, CDR2 YFSETQ, per germline. CDR3 in DNA: TGCGCCAGCAGCTTCGGGGGAGATAATGAAAAACTGTTTTTT. Residues: CASSFGGDNEKLFF.

The chain joins TRBV27 to TRBJ2-1; TRBD1 is a possible D gene (5 bases). CDR1 and CDR2 (germline): MNHEY, SMNVEV (reference sequence). Trimming removed 4 bases at V and 0 bases at J, with 10 bases between. The CDR3 is 15 amino acids. The DNA for the CDR3 is TGTGCCAGCAGTTCCACAGACAGCTCCTACAATGAGCAGTTCTTC. It translates to CASSSTDSSYNEQFF.

This clone was picked up many times. V usage is TRBV7-2 and J usage is TRBJ2-7; perhaps TRBD2 as D (5 bases). The germline V gene encodes CDR1 SGHTA and CDR2 FQGNSA. This CDR3 has 14 residues. The V end was cut by 4 bases, the J end by 0 bases, with 10 bases between. The CDR3 reads CASSWAGSSYEQYF. CDR3 in DNA: TGTGCCAGCAGCTGGGCGGGCAGCTCCTACGAGCAGTACTTC.

The chain links TRBV6-1 to TRBJ2-1; D gene unclear. Germline CDR1 and CDR2: MNHNS and SASEGT. The CDR3 extends over 14 amino acids. The germline V and J ends were trimmed by 2 bases and 0 bases, with 5 bases remaining between them. CDR3 in DNA: TGTGCCAGCAGTGAAATGGGCTCCTACAATGAGCAGTTCTTC. Residues: CASSEMGSYNEQFF.

The chain is built from TRBV4-1 and TRBJ2-6, with D unclear. V gave up 0 bases and J gave up 5 bases, with 20 bases separating them. Germline CDR1 reads MGHRA; CDR2 reads YSYEKL. The CDR3 spans 19 residues. CDR3 in amino acids: CASSQDWGLEELWANVLTF. Written as DNA, the CDR3 is TGCGCCAGCAGCCAAGATTGGGGATTAGAGGAGCTCTGGGCCAACGTCCTGACTTTC.

This rearrangement joins TRBV10-3 to TRBJ1-5, with D possibly matching TRBD1 (6 bases). The V end lost 7 bases, the J end lost 5 bases, and 21 bases lay between the germline ends. The germline V gene has CDR1 ENHRY and CDR2 SYGVKD. The CDR3 length is 16 residues. This CDR3 is CAIKTETGRPYQPQHF. CDR3 nucleotides: TGTGCCATCAAGACCGAAACAGGGCGCCCATATCAGCCCCAGCATTTT.

The gene calls are TRBV28 and TRBJ2-5, with 7 bases matching TRBD2. V shed 5 bases, J shed 4 bases, and the junction held 13 bases outside the gene matches. The CDR3 spans 16 residues. The germline V gene encodes CDR1 MDHEN and CDR2 SYDVKM. This chain's CDR3 is CASSPAGREFPETQYF. For the CDR3, the DNA is TGTGCCAGCAGTCCGGCGGGGCGGGAGTTCCCAGAGACCCAGTACTTC.

This clone was detected a few times. The chain is built from TRBV28 and TRBJ2-7, with a possible D match to TRBD2 (5 bases). CDR3 length: 12 amino acids. CDR1 and CDR2 from the germline V gene are MDHEN and SYDVKM. V lost 2 bases to trimming and J lost 4 bases, with 6 bases between them. This CDR3 is CASSLPGYEQYF. The CDR3, as DNA: TGTGCCAGCAGTTTACCGGGGTACGAGCAGTACTTC.

The V call is TRBV7-9, the J call TRBJ2-3; D remains ambiguous. CDR3 length: 17 amino acids. Trimming pared 0 bases from V and 6 bases from J, leaving 19 bases between. The germline V gene has CDR1 SEHNR and CDR2 FQNEAQ (reference sequence). CDR3 nucleotides: TGTGCCAGCAGCTTAGCGCGGTATGAAACAGTTCTCGATACGCAGTATTTT. Its translation is CASSLARYETVLDTQYF. Based on the CDR3 plus reference TRBV7-9 and TRBJ2-3, the full variable domain is DTGVSQNPRHKITKRGQNVTFRCDPISEHNRLYWYRQTLGQGPEFLTYFQNEAQLEKSRLLSDRFSAERPKGSFSTLEIQRTEQGDSAMYLCASSLARYETVLDTQYFGPGTRLTVL.